The TCR beta chain described here comes from a study of human T cells and chemical hapten exposure. Described time point: pre-sensitization, week 0. The treatment is: therapeutic diphenylcyclopropenone sensitization with weekly scalp DPC. Each CDR3 protein is one row after TCRdb ran MiXCR on the RACE reads. The sample has more than 250,000 distinct CDR3 sequences; approximately 8.6% are singletons. There are 15 residues in the CDR3. CDR1 and CDR2 (germline): SGHTA, FQGTGA. Trimming stripped 2 bases from V and 6 bases from J, with 14 bases between. The sample was whole blood, taken in connection with sensitization to the hapten diphenylcyclopropenone (DPC). The rearrangement joins TRBV7-3 to TRBJ2-1; a possible D gene is TRBD2 (5 bases). The sequence was obtained from a woman in her thirties or forties with alopecia areata. Some clones in this sample may be carry-over from other donors' samples. The DNA for the CDR3 is TGTGCCAGCAGCTTAGGTTTCGGAGGAAGCAATGAGCAGTTCTTC. It encodes CASSLGFGGSNEQFF.